Below, 23 T cell receptor beta chains from the same sample are listed, as sequenced in a study of blood T cell repertoires in COVID-19. Measured with immunoSEQ multiplex PCR; TCRdb has only the in-frame clones, and not every one. The sample contains some 72,000 clones, roughly 89% of which appear only once. The sample taken for sequencing was peripheral blood. Every receptor here comes from a man between 60 and 75 years old with acute or convalescent COVID-19.

This chain joins TRBV5-1 and TRBJ2-7; 9 nucleotides match TRBD2. Germline V gives CDR1 SGHRS, CDR2 YFSETQ. This CDR3 has 15 residues. J gave up 5 bases and V 6 bases, and 12 bases lay outside the gene matches. The CDR3 spells CASNAGGGRRNEQYF. The CDR3 nucleotides are TGCGCCAGCAACGCGGGAGGGGGCAGAAGGAACGAGCAGTACTTC.

The chain employs TRBV20-1 and TRBJ2-3; 7 bases match TRBD1. V dropped 6 bases and J dropped 9; count of bases not matched to a gene: 6. The CDR3 is made up of 11 amino acids. Germline V gene data show CDR1 as DFQATT and CDR2 as SNEGSKA (reference sequence). The DNA for the CDR3 is TGCAGTGCGATCGACAGGGAGACGCAGTATTTT. Protein product: CSAIDRETQYF.

V gene TRBV6-2 or TRBV6-3 combines with J gene TRBJ1-1; maybe TRBD1 (6 bases). Deletions cut 2 bases from V and 1 base from J, with 11 bases between. Germline loops: CDR1 MNHEY, CDR2 SVGEGT. This CDR3 comprises 15 residues. In DNA form, the CDR3 reads TGTGCCAGCAGTTACCCCCCGACAGGGAACACTGAAGCTTTCTTT. Its translation is CASSYPPTGNTEAFF.

This clone came up a few times. This chain links TRBV5-6 with TRBJ1-2, with D perhaps TRBD1 (6 bases). CDR1 and CDR2 from the germline V gene are SGHDT and YYEEEE. V lost 6 bases, J lost 6 bases, and 15 bases lay in between. The CDR3 has 13 amino acids. The CDR3 loop is CASIPWGRHGYTF. Written as DNA, the CDR3 is TGTGCCAGCATCCCGTGGGGGCGCCATGGCTACACCTTC.

The chain employs TRBV21-1 and TRBJ1-5; TRBD1 is the table's D call and was not checked against the DNA. TRBV21-1 is noted as a pseudogene. This CDR3 contains 17 residues. The CDR3 sequence: CASSGRDSPFGNQPQHF. CDR3 nucleotide sequence: TGTGCCAGCAGCGGCCGGGACAGCCCTTTCGGCAATCAGCCCCAGCATTTT.

This chain links TRBV13 with TRBJ2-7; the match to TRBD2 covers 7 bases. The CDR3 is 15 residues long. Germline assignment: CDR1 PRHDT and CDR2 FYEKMQ (reference sequence). J was trimmed by 4 bases and V by 3 bases; bases with no gene match: 9. The CDR3 nucleotides read TGTGCCAGCAGCTTCAATCTAGCGGACACATACGAGCAGTACTTC. Amino acids: CASSFNLADTYEQYF.

The V gene is TRBV5-4, the J gene TRBJ1-2; tentative D call: TRBD1 (6 bases). The ends were cut back, 2 bases at V and 6 bases at J, with 8 bases in the middle. CDR3 size: 12 residues. CDR1 and CDR2 (germline): SGHNT, YYREEE (reference sequence). The DNA of the CDR3 is TGTGCCAGCAGCTTAGGGGGGGATGGCTACACCTTC. This sequence encodes CASSLGGDGYTF.

The gene calls are TRBV2 and TRBJ1-5; 9 positions agree with TRBD1. Germline values: CDR1 SNHLY, CDR2 FYNNEI. The CDR3 extends over 14 amino acids. Trimming cost V 6 bases and J 1 base; bases outside gene matches: 1. The CDR3 DNA follows: TGTGCCAGCAGAGGGACAGGGAGCAATCAGCCCCAGCATTTT. It translates to CASRGTGSNQPQHF. Together with reference TRBV2 and TRBJ1-5, the CDR3 gives the full variable domain: EPEVTQTPSHQVTQMGQEVILRCVPISNHLYFYWYRQILGQKVEFLVSFYNNEISEKSEIFDDQFSVERPDGSNFTLKIRSTKLEDSAMYFCASRGTGSNQPQHFGDGTRLSIL.

V and J are TRBV7-9 and TRBJ2-7; 10 nucleotides line up with TRBD2. Germline V gene lookup returns CDR1 SEHNR and CDR2 FQNEAQ (reference sequence). The CDR3 contains 16 residues. The ends lost 8 bases at V and 5 bases at J; junction bases unmatched: 15. CDR3 in amino acids: CASGNFRLAGTHEQYF. The CDR3 DNA reads as TGTGCCAGCGGCAACTTTAGACTAGCGGGTACACACGAGCAGTACTTC.

This chain uses TRBV7-9 with TRBJ1-2; D is ambiguous. CDR1 and CDR2 from the germline V gene are SEHNR and FQNEAQ (reference sequence). The CDR3 covers 13 residues. V was shortened by 3 bases and J by 4 bases, with 9 bases between the two germline ends. This CDR3 reads CASSFVQAYGYTF. The CDR3 DNA follows: TGTGCCAGCAGCTTTGTTCAGGCCTATGGCTACACCTTC.

The chain uses TRBV5-1 and TRBJ2-7, with D tentatively TRBD1 (6 bases). Trimming cost V 0 bases and J 10 bases, with 17 bases left between them. This CDR3 region has 14 residues. The germline V gene has CDR1 SGHRS and CDR2 YFSETQ. Here the CDR3 reads CASSLVGETGPQYF. CDR3 coding DNA: TGCGCCAGCAGCTTGGTGGGGGAGACAGGTCCACAGTACTTC.

V usage is TRBV3-1 (or the pseudogene TRBV3-2) and J usage is TRBJ1-2; D remains unclear. Between the trimmed V and J ends, which lost 0 bases and 7 bases, there was a span of 15 bases. This CDR3 comprises 15 residues. Germline-derived CDR1 and CDR2 are LGHDT and YNNKEL (reference sequence). CDR3: CASSQEPTYSGGYTF. In nucleotides, the CDR3 is TGTGCCAGCAGCCAAGAGCCGACATACTCTGGTGGCTACACCTTC.

A few counts support this clone. The chain has TRBV19 and TRBJ1-3, with D unclear. Germline lookup yields CDR1 LNHDA and CDR2 SQIVND (reference sequence). The CDR3 sequence is 14 residues long. V was pared by 6 bases and J by 0 bases, with 9 bases between. The CDR3 DNA reads TGTGCCAGTAGCTTGGGCCTCTCTGGAAACACCATATATTTT. Protein sequence: CASSLGLSGNTIYF.

The CDR3 DNA reads TGTGCCAGCTCACTGGCAGGGGACCCCAAAGAGACCCAGTACTTC. It specifies CASSLAGDPKETQYF. This chain connects TRBV18 to TRBJ2-5; the D gene is possibly TRBD1 (6 bases). The CDR3 loop spans 15 amino acids. The V gene's germline CDR1 is KGHSH and CDR2 LQKENI. Trimming took 4 bases from V and 3 from J, leaving 15 bases between them. Using reference TRBV18 and TRBJ2-5 for the parts outside the CDR3, the full variable domain is NAGVMQNPRHLVRRRGQEARLRCSPMKGHSHVYWYRQLPEEGLKFMVYLQKENIIDESGMPKERFSAEFPKEGPSILRIQQVVRGDSAAYFCASSLAGDPKETQYFGPGTRLLVL.

The rearrangement links TRBV10-3 to TRBJ2-1; TRBD2 might be the D (7 bases). CDR3 length: 16 residues. Germline V gives CDR1 ENHRY, CDR2 SYGVKD. V lost 6 bases to trimming and J lost 1 base, with 16 bases between them. CDR3 amino acids: CAISPGGRGSYNEQFF. CDR3 bases: TGTGCCATCAGCCCCGGGGGGCGGGGGTCCTACAATGAGCAGTTCTTC.

The chain is built from TRBV4-1 and TRBJ2-7; 11 nucleotides line up with TRBD1. CDR1 MGHRA and CDR2 YSYEKL come from the germline V gene. Trimming cost V 4 bases and J 3 bases; bases outside gene matches: 8. This CDR3 has 16 amino acids. CDR3 bases: TGCGCCAGCAGCCTCTCCTTGGGACAGGGGGGCTACGAGCAGTACTTC. Protein sequence: CASSLSLGQGGYEQYF.

The chain carries TRBV28 and TRBJ2-5; the D is unclear. Trimming cost V 5 bases and J 2 bases, with 9 bases left between them. The CDR3 runs 13 residues. Germline CDR1 MDHEN, CDR2 SYDVKM. In nucleotides, the CDR3 is TGTGCCAGCAGTGAACAGAGACAAGAGACCCAGTACTTC. It codes for CASSEQRQETQYF.

This clone turned up a few times. V gene TRBV4-2 combines with J gene TRBJ2-3; 10 bases are shared with TRBD1. CDR1 is LGHNA and CDR2 is YNFKEQ in the germline V gene. J was trimmed by 2 bases and V by 0 bases; bases with no gene match: 8. This CDR3 is built from 18 residues. The CDR3 is CASSQEAGTGVNTDTQYF. DNA of the CDR3: TGTGCCAGCAGCCAAGAGGCGGGGACAGGGGTTAACACAGATACGCAGTATTTT.

The chain uses TRBV5-4 and TRBJ1-2; D is perhaps TRBD1 (6 bases). The CDR3 is 13 amino acids. CDR1 and CDR2 from the germline V gene are SGHNT and YYREEE (reference sequence). Trimming took off 5 bases at V and 7 bases at J, with 15 bases between the two ends. The CDR3: CASRPQQGSGYTF. CDR3 nucleotides: TGTGCCAGCAGACCGCAACAGGGTAGTGGCTACACCTTC.

The CDR3 is CASSEGRVGDIQYF. The CDR3 DNA follows: TGTGCCAGCAGTGAGGGGAGGGTGGGGGACATTCAGTACTTC. The gene calls are TRBV6-1 and TRBJ2-4; 7 bases line up with TRBD2. The CDR3 consists of 14 residues. V shed 3 bases, J shed 8 bases, and the junction held 7 bases outside the gene matches. CDR1 and CDR2 (germline): MNHNS, SASEGT.

The chain is built from TRBV10-3 and TRBJ1-2; 10 positions match TRBD1. Looked up from germline, CDR1 is ENHRY and CDR2 is SYGVKD. V was clipped by 2 bases and J by 8 bases; unmatched bases: 8. The CDR3 contains 15 residues. CDR3 protein: CAISEAGTGAWGYTF. The CDR3 DNA is TGTGCCATCAGTGAGGCGGGGACAGGGGCGTGGGGCTACACCTTC.

V usage is TRBV2 and J usage is TRBJ1-6; 8 positions match TRBD1. Trimming took 0 bases from V and 8 from J; bases not matched to a gene: 6. Germline lookup yields CDR1 SNHLY and CDR2 FYNNEI. The CDR3 length is 16 residues. CDR3 protein: CASSEARGQVDSPLHF. The CDR3 DNA reads TGTGCCAGCAGTGAAGCTAGGGGACAGGTTGATTCACCCCTCCACTTT.

The chain carries TRBV5-6 and TRBJ1-3; a weak D match, TRBD1 (6 bases). Germline lookup yields CDR1 SGHDT and CDR2 YYEEEE. The CDR3 extends over 15 amino acids. V lost 3 bases and J lost 2, with 12 bases in between. In DNA, the CDR3 is TGTGCCAGCAGCTACGGCGGACAGACTGGAAACACCATATATTTT. Amino acids: CASSYGGQTGNTIYF.